This T cell receptor beta chain was captured in a study of cytomegalovirus exposure and HLA in healthy donors. The PCR ran on 60 Vbeta and 13 Jbeta primers. Using immunoSEQ multiplex PCR, the repertoire was profiled, and TCRdb retains in-frame clones only, with some absent. The sample includes about 190,000 clones, roughly four fifths of them seen just once. Germline V CDR1 and CDR2: SGHTA, FQGNSA. This CDR3 is built from 14 residues. The ends lost 3 bases at V and 4 bases at J; junction bases unmatched: 1. The sequenced material came from PBMCs. The TCR sequence derives from a man younger than 35 in good health and CMV-seronegative. The rearrangement uses TRBV7-2 and TRBJ2-5, with 11 bases identical to TRBD2. CDR3 bases: TGTGCCAGCAGCTTTGGACTAGCGGGAGAGACCCAGTACTTC. Amino acids: CASSFGLAGETQYF.